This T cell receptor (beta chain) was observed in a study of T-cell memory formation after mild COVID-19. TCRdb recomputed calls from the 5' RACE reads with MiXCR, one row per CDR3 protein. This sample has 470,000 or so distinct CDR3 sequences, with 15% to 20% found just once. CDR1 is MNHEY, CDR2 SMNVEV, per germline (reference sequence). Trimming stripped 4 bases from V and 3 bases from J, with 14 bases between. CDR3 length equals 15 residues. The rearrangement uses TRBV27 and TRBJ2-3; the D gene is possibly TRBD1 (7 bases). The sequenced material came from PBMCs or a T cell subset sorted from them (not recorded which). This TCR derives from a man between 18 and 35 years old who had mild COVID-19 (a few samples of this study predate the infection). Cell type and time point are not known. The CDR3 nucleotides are TGTGCCAGCAGTTCTGAGGGGGCGGGAACAGATACGCAGTATTTT. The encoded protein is CASSSEGAGTDTQYF.